A selection of T cell receptor beta chains follows, all from one sample in a study of T-cell memory formation after mild COVID-19. MiXCR, run by TCRdb on the 5' RACE reads, gives a single entry per CDR3 protein. The sample records a few hundred thousand distinct CDR3 sequences, roughly 26% being singletons. Material for sequencing was PBMCs or a T cell subset sorted from them (not recorded which). The receptors here all came from an adult woman who had mild COVID-19 (a few samples of this study predate the infection). Cell type and time point are not known. The CDR3 runs from the conserved cysteine through the conserved F or W. A D gene is named only where the DNA matches it firmly. Clone size appears in some rows only: once, few, many, or a class for an expanded clone.

clone_size,j_call,v_call,d_call,cdr3_length,cdr3_aa,cdr3_nt
.,TRBJ2-6,TRBV15,TRBD1,18,CATSTDRGIGSGANVLTF,TGTGCCACCAGCACGGACAGGGGGATAGGCTCTGGGGCCAACGTCCTGACTTTC
.,TRBJ2-7,TRBV20-1,TRBD1,13,CSAVRGGYYEQYF,TGCAGTGCGGTGAGAGGGGGCTACTACGAGCAGTACTTC
few,TRBJ2-3,TRBV5-1,TRBD2,16,CASSHRAGGSTDTQYF,TGCGCCAGCAGCCATAGAGCGGGAGGAAGCACAGATACGCAGTATTTT
.,TRBJ2-3,TRBV12-3/TRBV12-4,.,12,CASHFVTDTQYF,TGTGCCAGCCATTTTGTCACAGATACGCAGTATTTT
.,TRBJ2-5,TRBV12-3/TRBV12-4,TRBD2,14,CASSWREGQETQYF,TGTGCCAGCAGTTGGCGGGAGGGGCAAGAGACCCAGTACTTC
.,TRBJ2-1,TRBV5-6,TRBD2,16,CASSSTSGIGYNEQFF,TGTGCCAGCAGCTCGACTAGCGGGATCGGCTACAATGAGCAGTTCTTC
.,TRBJ1-1,TRBV19,.,13,CASSLYSNTEAFF,TGTGCCAGTAGCCTGTACAGTAACACTGAAGCTTTCTTT
few,TRBJ1-1,TRBV20-1,TRBD1,15,CSASMSGGVNTEAFF,TGCAGTGCTAGCATGTCAGGGGGTGTGAACACTGAAGCTTTCTTT
few,TRBJ2-3,TRBV6-1,TRBD2,13,CASRLAGPDTQYF,TGTGCCAGCAGGCTAGCGGGTCCAGATACGCAGTATTTT
few,TRBJ2-1,TRBV14,TRBD2,15,CASSQASTSGNEQFF,TGTGCCAGCAGCCAAGCATCGACTAGCGGAAATGAGCAGTTCTTC
few,TRBJ2-7,TRBV5-1,TRBD2,14,CASKRREGPNEQYF,TGCGCCAGCAAGCGTAGGGAGGGGCCCAACGAGCAGTACTTC
.,TRBJ1-1,TRBV7-8,TRBD1,17,CASSAEVSGGPNTEAFF,TGTGCCAGCAGCGCGGAGGTTTCAGGGGGCCCGAACACTGAAGCTTTCTTT
few,TRBJ1-3,TRBV7-2,.,14,CASSLQGTGNTIYF,TGTGCCAGCAGCTTACAGGGAACTGGAAACACCATATATTTT
few,TRBJ2-3,TRBV7-9,.,14,CASSSPDRGDTQYF,TGTGCCAGCAGCTCACCGGACAGAGGGGATACGCAGTATTTT
many,TRBJ1-1,TRBV5-1,TRBD1,15,CASSLAGTGGTEAFF,TGCGCCAGCAGCTTGGCCGGGACAGGTGGCACTGAAGCTTTCTTT
few,TRBJ2-1,TRBV7-9,TRBD1,15,CASSHLRDRAGEQFF,TGTGCCAGCAGCCACCTCCGGGACAGGGCTGGGGAGCAGTTCTTC
.,TRBJ1-4,TRBV3-1,.,17,CASSPPASTATNEKLFF,TGTGCCAGCAGCCCCCCAGCGTCGACAGCTACAAATGAAAAACTGTTTTTT
many,TRBJ1-1,TRBV6-1,.,13,CASSPPGSPEAFF,TGTGCCAGCAGTCCCCCAGGGAGCCCTGAAGCTTTCTTT
.,TRBJ1-5,TRBV19,.,14,CASSMNGGGQPQHF,TGTGCCAGTAGTATGAACGGGGGAGGTCAGCCCCAGCATTTT
.,TRBJ2-1,TRBV29-1,TRBD2,16,CSVVPGGGRAVDEQFF,TGCAGCGTTGTACCGGGTGGCGGGAGGGCCGTGGATGAGCAGTTCTTC
few,TRBJ2-5,TRBV7-9,TRBD2,14,CASSPAGAGETQYF,TGTGCCAGCAGCCCAGCGGGAGCAGGGGAGACCCAGTACTTC
once,TRBJ2-1,TRBV9,TRBD2,15,CASRPLAGGDNEQFF,TGTGCCAGCAGGCCCCTAGCGGGGGGCGACAATGAGCAGTTCTTC
.,TRBJ2-2,TRBV7-8,.,16,CASSLGEDGYTGELFF,TGTGCCAGCAGCTTAGGGGAGGACGGTTACACCGGGGAGCTGTTTTTT
.,TRBJ1-1,TRBV7-9,TRBD1,13,CASSLRRGPEAFF,TGTGCCAGCAGCTTGCGGAGGGGGCCTGAAGCTTTCTTT
many,TRBJ2-7,TRBV7-3,.,14,CASSNVRQAYEQYF,TGTGCCAGCAGCAACGTACGACAGGCCTACGAGCAGTACTTC
.,TRBJ2-7,TRBV20-1,.,11,CSASRQYEQYF,TGCAGTGCTAGTCGGCAATACGAGCAGTACTTC
few,TRBJ2-7,TRBV5-5,TRBD1,14,CASRRDRGPYEQYF,TGTGCCAGCAGGCGGGACAGGGGCCCTTACGAGCAGTACTTC
once,TRBJ1-5,TRBV7-8,.,17,CASSLEGLRGGNQPQHF,TGTGCCAGCAGCTTGGAGGGGCTAAGGGGAGGTAATCAGCCCCAGCATTTT
.,TRBJ2-5,TRBV5-1,.,17,CASSFQGTPLTQETQYF,TGCGCCAGCAGCTTTCAAGGGACACCCTTAACCCAAGAGACCCAGTACTTC
.,TRBJ2-5,TRBV5-1,TRBD2,18,CASSLVGLGGLGQETQYF,TGCGCCAGCAGCTTGGTAGGACTAGGAGGTCTTGGGCAAGAGACCCAGTACTTC
few,TRBJ2-7,TRBV14,TRBD1,13,CASSRDRASEQYF,TGTGCCAGCAGCCGGGACAGGGCCTCCGAGCAGTACTTC
.,TRBJ1-6,TRBV5-6,TRBD1,16,CASNTLSGGYNSPLHF,TGTGCCAGCAACACCCTTTCAGGGGGCTATAATTCACCCCTCCACTTT
few,TRBJ1-4,TRBV7-9,.,13,CASSRGGDEKLFF,TGTGCCAGCAGCCGCGGAGGGGATGAAAAACTGTTTTTT
.,TRBJ1-1,TRBV11-2,.,15,CASSLENGGITEAFF,TGTGCCAGCAGCTTAGAAAATGGAGGGATCACTGAAGCTTTCTTT
.,TRBJ2-3,TRBV7-6,.,15,CASSLGGIGADTQYF,TGTGCCAGCAGCTTAGGAGGGATAGGGGCAGATACGCAGTATTTT
many,TRBJ2-7,TRBV12-3/TRBV12-4,.,11,CASSSRYEQYF,TGTGCCAGCAGTTCCAGATACGAGCAGTACTTC
.,TRBJ2-1,TRBV6-5,TRBD2,15,CASSRGLASANEQFF,TGTGCCAGCAGCCGAGGACTAGCGAGCGCAAATGAGCAGTTCTTC
.,TRBJ2-7,TRBV7-8,.,12,CASSGLLTRRMF,TGTGCCAGCAGCGGTTTACTTACTAGGAGGATGTTC
few,TRBJ2-1,TRBV7-6,.,13,CASSLVGDREQFF,TGTGCCAGCAGCTTAGTAGGCGACAGGGAGCAGTTCTTC
.,TRBJ1-4,TRBV24-1,.,15,CATSDLYGENEKLFF,TGTGCCACCAGTGATTTATACGGGGAAAATGAAAAACTGTTTTTT
few,TRBJ2-1,TRBV5-1,.,11,CASSLDFEQFF,TGCGCCAGCAGCTTGGATTTTGAGCAGTTCTTC
.,TRBJ1-1,TRBV20-1,TRBD1,16,CSARDWTGGMNTEAFF,TGCAGTGCTCGCGACTGGACAGGGGGGATGAACACTGAAGCTTTCTTT
.,TRBJ2-2,TRBV24-1,.,15,CATSDPTRSTGELFF,TGTGCCACCAGTGATCCTACTAGGAGCACCGGGGAGCTGTTTTTT
.,TRBJ2-3,TRBV5-6,.,14,CASSLPGSSDTQYF,TGTGCCAGCAGCCTACCCGGCAGTTCAGATACGCAGTATTTT
.,TRBJ2-7,TRBV7-2,.,11,CASRQASEQYF,TGTGCCAGCAGACAAGCGAGTGAGCAGTACTTC
.,TRBJ1-6,TRBV5-1,TRBD1,14,CASNQGQSHSPLHF,TGCGCCAGCAACCAGGGACAGAGCCATTCACCCCTCCACTTT
.,TRBJ2-2,TRBV7-3,.,14,CASSRTTNTGELFF,TGTGCCAGCAGTCGGACTACGAACACCGGGGAGCTGTTTTTT
few,TRBJ1-2,TRBV12-3/TRBV12-4,.,15,CASSLARKGVYGYTF,TGTGCCAGCAGTTTAGCCAGGAAGGGAGTGTACGGCTACACCTTC
.,TRBJ2-7,TRBV29-1,.,12,CSVEQGGYEQYF,TGCAGCGTTGAACAGGGAGGCTACGAGCAGTACTTC
.,TRBJ2-1,TRBV18,.,14,CASSPRQGHGEQFF,TGTGCCAGCTCACCACGGCAGGGTCACGGGGAGCAGTTCTTC
few,TRBJ2-7,TRBV27,.,15,CASSLRGGVTYEQYF,TGTGCCAGCAGCTTAAGGGGGGGTGTCACCTACGAGCAGTACTTC
.,TRBJ2-7,TRBV18,.,14,CASSPPAERYEQYF,TGTGCCAGCTCTCCGCCGGCAGAGAGATACGAGCAGTACTTC
.,TRBJ1-2,TRBV12-3/TRBV12-4,.,12,CASSNHKERYTF,TGTGCCAGCAGTAACCATAAAGAGAGATACACCTTC
few,TRBJ2-3,TRBV4-1,.,15,CASSRGTESTDTQYF,TGCGCCAGCAGCCGGGGGACTGAGAGCACAGATACGCAGTATTTT
.,TRBJ2-3,TRBV3-1,TRBD2,18,CASSLMTSGGAQTDTQYF,TGTGCCAGCAGCCTCATGACTAGCGGGGGGGCCCAGACAGATACGCAGTATTTT
.,TRBJ1-5,TRBV6-2/TRBV6-3,.,14,CASSFNSYNQPQHF,TGTGCCAGCAGTTTCAACAGTTACAATCAGCCCCAGCATTTT
.,TRBJ2-1,TRBV7-9,.,13,CASSPQDSFRQFF,TGTGCCAGCAGCCCTCAGGACAGCTTTAGGCAGTTCTTC
.,TRBJ2-2,TRBV20-1,TRBD2,15,CSARSLAGGSGELFF,TGCAGTGCTAGGTCGTTAGCGGGAGGATCCGGGGAGCTGTTTTTT
.,TRBJ2-3,TRBV24-1,.,16,CATSDLGLGLGDTQYF,TGTGCCACCAGTGATTTGGGGCTGGGGTTAGGAGATACGCAGTATTTT